A selection of T cell receptor beta chains follows, all from one sample in a study of cytomegalovirus exposure and HLA in healthy donors. Sequencing used immunoSEQ multiplex PCR; TCRdb keeps in-frame clones, though not all of them. The sample consists of 100,000 to 150,000 clones, 75% to 90% of them appearing once. Sequenced material: PBMCs. The receptor set was obtained from a man younger than 35 in good health and CMV-seropositive. Each CDR3 is given with its conserved first and last residue. D genes are given only for firm matches. The size field is filled for only some rows; it gives once, few, many or a size class.

TRBD2	NA	TRBV11-2	TRBJ2-5	TGTGCCAGCAGCTTAGAGGGACTAGCGGTAGAGACCCAGTACTTC	CASSLEGLAVETQYF
TRBD1	once	TRBV9	TRBJ2-7	TGTGCCAGCAGATCAGGGGGCGCGTCCGAGCAGTACTTC	CASRSGGASEQYF
NA	NA	TRBV19	TRBJ1-1	TGTGCCAGTAGATCGTTCACTGAAGCTTTCTTT	CASRSFTEAFF
TRBD1	NA	TRBV5-6	TRBJ1-5	TGTGCCAGCAGTTCGTGGACAGGGTTTTACAATCGGCCCCAGCATTTT	CASSSWTGFYNRPQHF
TRBD1	NA	TRBV4-1	TRBJ2-7	TGCGCCAGCAGCCAAGGGACAGGGGTTCGCGAGCAGTACTTC	CASSQGTGVREQYF
NA	NA	TRBV19	TRBJ2-7	TGTGCCAGTAGTATAATTCAGGGCTACGAGCAGTACTTC	CASSIIQGYEQYF
TRBD1	few	TRBV5-1	TRBJ1-1	TGCGCCAGTTTAGTAGGGGGCGCTGATAGCGGTGAAGCTTTCTTT	CASLVGGADSGEAFF
TRBD1	NA	TRBV7-9	TRBJ1-2	TGTGCCAGCAGCAAGGACAGGCCTAACTATGGCTACACCTTC	CASSKDRPNYGYTF
NA	NA	TRBV5-1	TRBJ2-5	TGCGCCAGCAGCTTTGACAGGCCCGTACAAGAGACCCAGTACTTC	CASSFDRPVQETQYF
TRBD1	NA	TRBV30	TRBJ1-3	TGTGCCTGGAGTAAAGGGGGCAAGTTCTCTGGAAACACCATATATTTT	CAWSKGGKFSGNTIYF
TRBD1	NA	TRBV13	TRBJ2-3	TGTGCCAGCAGTTATACAGGGGGGACTAGCACAGATACGCAGTATTTT	CASSYTGGTSTDTQYF
NA	few	TRBV6-5	TRBJ1-5	TGTGCCAGCAGTGAAATCCAGAGCAATCAGCCCCAGCATTTT	CASSEIQSNQPQHF
TRBD1	NA	TRBV11-2	TRBJ1-2	TGTGCCAGCAACGATTTCAGGGGGTCGGTCAATGGCTACACCTTC	CASNDFRGSVNGYTF
NA	NA	TRBV6-5	TRBJ2-7	TGTGCCAGCAGCGCGACAGGTCCCTACGAGCAGTACTTC	CASSATGPYEQYF
TRBD2	NA	TRBV9	TRBJ2-7	TGTGCCAGCAGCGTAGGTGCTAGCGGGGGGTACGAGCAGTACTTC	CASSVGASGGYEQYF
NA	NA	TRBV11-2	TRBJ2-5	TGTGCCAGCAGCCCACGCGGGACAGAGCAAGAGACCCAGTACTTC	CASSPRGTEQETQYF
NA	NA	TRBV29-1	TRBJ2-3	TGCAGCGTCCTGGGGGGAGATACGCAGTATTTT	CSVLGGDTQYF
NA	NA	TRBV28	TRBJ1-3	TGTGCCAGCAGTCCGCAGGACAGTGCTGGAAACACCATATATTTT	CASSPQDSAGNTIYF
TRBD1	once	TRBV9	TRBJ2-7	TGTGCCAGCAGCCCGGAACAGGGGCCCTCCTACGAGCAGTACTTC	CASSPEQGPSYEQYF
TRBD1	once	TRBV7-8	TRBJ2-7	TGTGCCAGCAGCTTAGTACAGGGGCTGCCATCCCTCTACGAGCAGTACTTC	CASSLVQGLPSLYEQYF
NA	once	TRBV14	TRBJ1-2	TGTGCCAGCAGTCCCGACAGCTATTTTGACTATGGCTACACCTTC	CASSPDSYFDYGYTF
TRBD2	NA	TRBV4-1	TRBJ2-3	TGCGCCAGCAGCCAACGGAACTCCCTAGCGGGGACCTCCACAGATACGCAGTATTTT	CASSQRNSLAGTSTDTQYF
NA	NA	TRBV28	TRBJ1-2	TGTGCCAGCAGTTTGGAGGCCGGGCCAAGAGGCTACACCTTC	CASSLEAGPRGYTF
NA	NA	TRBV11-2	TRBJ1-1	TGTGCCAGCAGCTCCAAAGGAGGGGAAGCTTTCTTT	CASSSKGGEAFF
TRBD1	NA	TRBV7-8	TRBJ2-1	TGTGCCAGTAGGAACAGGGGGTCTGATGAGCAGTTCTTC	CASRNRGSDEQFF
NA	NA	TRBV28	TRBJ1-5	TGTGCCAGCAGTTCTAGGAATTTCAATCAGCCCCAGCATTTT	CASSSRNFNQPQHF
TRBD2	once	TRBV4-1	TRBJ2-3	TGCGCCAGCAGCCAAGATCTAGCGGGGGGGCACGATACGCAGTATTTT	CASSQDLAGGHDTQYF
TRBD1	NA	TRBV5-1	TRBJ2-1	TGCGCCAGCAGCTTGGGGGGGACAGGGGATGAGCAGTTCTTC	CASSLGGTGDEQFF
TRBD2	NA	TRBV6-4	TRBJ2-1	TGTGCCAGCAGTGACTCGCCCAGCGGGGCTTACAATGAGCAGTTCTTC	CASSDSPSGAYNEQFF